The TCR beta chain described here comes from a study of control samples from healthy donors and cancer patients. The V gene's germline CDR1 is DFQATT and CDR2 SNEGSKA (reference sequence). CDR3 length: 11 residues. V shed 5 bases and J shed 5 bases, with 9 bases lying between them. This clone has a single count. The same CDR3 can be traced to other DNA sequences in this sample. TCRdb's table, derived via immunoSEQ multiplex PCR, lists solely in-frame clones and lacks some. The sample contains 100,000 to 150,000 clones, roughly 90% of which appear only once. The J gene is TRBJ1-1, the V gene TRBV20-1; D ambiguous. The sequencing sample was made of blood. The sequence was obtained from a woman aged 45 to 65 in good health. The CDR3 loop reads CSASSGTEAFF. The CDR3 DNA reads TGCAGTGCTTCCTCCGGTACTGAAGCTTTCTTT.